This TCR beta chain was observed in a study of blood T cell repertoires in COVID-19. Study overall: In each case, the material was cDNA or gDNA derived from T cells, B-cell-depleted T cells, or PBMCs.

J was trimmed by 4 bases and V by 7 bases; bases with no gene match: 17. Germline values: CDR1 SQVTM, CDR2 ANQGSEA. The CDR3 runs 17 residues. In the original workflow: For nucleated cells, counts were estimated from reference gene primer amplification. TCRdb's copy holds only in-frame clones and misses some; the assay was immunoSEQ multiplex PCR. Clone size and V and J calls were adopted from that table, with D and trimming inferred from the DNA. In the table there are 190,000 or so clones, approximately 89% of which are singletons. The clonotype originates from a woman in her 30s with acute or convalescent COVID-19. The chain carries TRBV29-1 and TRBJ2-2, with TRBD2 matching over 8 bases. Sequenced: peripheral blood. Here the CDR3 reads CSAAKPGLGTFTGELFF. The CDR3 DNA sequence: TGCAGCGCCGCTAAGCCGGGACTAGGAACCTTCACCGGGGAGCTGTTTTTT.